These 25 T cell receptor beta chains share one sample of origin, sequenced in a study of identical twins. TCRdb itself ran the 5' RACE reads through MiXCR, one entry per CDR3 protein. This table has about 890,000 distinct CDR3 sequences, 10% to 15% appearing once. The sample was also linked to a second study, of yellow fever vaccine responses in identical twins.

Material: PBMCs. The receptor source for this set is a woman aged 18-35 years in good health.

The chain couples TRBV15 to TRBJ2-1, with a tentative D call TRBD2 (6 bases). CDR3 length: 14 amino acids. V was trimmed by 0 bases and J by 9 bases, leaving 12 bases between them. Germline loops: CDR1 LNHNV, CDR2 YYDKDF (reference sequence). The CDR3 here is CATSRDTAGFEQFF. The CDR3 DNA reads TGTGCCACCAGCAGAGATACAGCGGGTTTTGAGCAGTTCTTC.

The sample holds a few counts of this clonotype. The V call is TRBV9, the J call TRBJ2-3; 15 bases are shared with TRBD2. With 4 bases clipped from V and 2 bases from J, the junction kept 8 bases outside the gene matches. There are 18 residues in the CDR3. From germline, CDR1 is SGDLS and CDR2 YYNGEE. CDR3 loop: CASSSRGTSGRSTDTQYF. DNA for the CDR3: TGTGCCAGCAGCTCCCGCGGGACTAGCGGGAGGTCCACAGATACGCAGTATTTT.

This chain links TRBV28 with TRBJ2-1, with D possibly called TRBD1 or TRBD2 (5 bases each). Germline CDR1 is MDHEN and CDR2 is SYDVKM. V lost 6 bases and J 6 bases, leaving 18 bases between the germline ends. CDR3 length equals 15 residues. CDR3 protein: CASSPGRIRVNEQFF. The CDR3 region has the DNA TGTGCCAGCAGCCCGGGGCGGATAAGGGTCAATGAGCAGTTCTTC.

This clonotype was detected ten times or more. The chain employs TRBV5-1 and TRBJ1-1, with 8 bases matching TRBD1. Germline V gene data show CDR1 as SGHRS and CDR2 as YFSETQ. CDR3 size: 16 residues. Trimming removed 3 bases from V and 2 bases from J; junction bases left unmatched: 9. CDR3 nucleotides: TGCGCCAGCAGCTCCTTCGACGGACAGGGAAACACTGAAGCTTTCTTT. Encoded protein: CASSSFDGQGNTEAFF.

This clonotype has a count of ten or more. This chain joins TRBV5-1 and TRBJ2-7; tentatively, D is TRBD1 (6 bases). The ends were cut back, 6 bases at V and 2 bases at J, with 15 bases in the middle. The V gene's germline CDR1 is SGHRS and CDR2 YFSETQ. There are 14 residues in the CDR3. The CDR3 DNA sequence: TGCGCCAGCAAGGAACGGGACACCACCTACGAGCAGTACTTC. This gives the protein CASKERDTTYEQYF.

This clonotype has ten or more counts. The chain links TRBV7-9 to TRBJ2-7; 10 nucleotides align to TRBD2. Germline CDR1 and CDR2: SEHNR and FQNEAQ (reference sequence). This CDR3 comprises 14 residues. V dropped 5 bases and J dropped 4; count of bases not matched to a gene: 5. The CDR3 nucleotides are TGTGCCAGCAGCCCTAGCGGGAGCGGGTACGAGCAGTACTTC. It translates to CASSPSGSGYEQYF.

This clonotype was counted between two and nine times. The rearrangement joins TRBV3-1 to TRBJ2-7; 8 nucleotides match TRBD1. V lost 2 bases and J lost 2; bases outside the gene matches: 8. Germline V gene data show CDR1 as LGHDT and CDR2 as YNNKEL (reference sequence). This CDR3 comprises 16 residues. The CDR3 nucleotides read TGTGCCAGCAGCCAAACCCCGACAGGGGAGGCCTACGAGCAGTACTTC. It translates to CASSQTPTGEAYEQYF.

This clonotype turned up a few times. J is TRBJ1-5 and V is TRBV3-1; 8 nucleotides align to TRBD1. Trimming removed 5 bases from V and 4 bases from J; junction bases left unmatched: 7. This CDR3 region has 15 residues. The germline gives CDR1 LGHDT, CDR2 YNNKEL (reference sequence). The CDR3 coding sequence is TGTGCCAGCAGCTATGGACAGGGTAAGAATCAGCCCCAGCATTTT. This gives the protein CASSYGQGKNQPQHF.

The table lists this clonotype with many counts. The chain joins TRBV28 to TRBJ2-7; D gene uncertain. Trimming left V 7 bases short and J 4 bases short, with 14 bases between. The germline CDR1 and CDR2 sequences are MDHEN and SYDVKM. CDR3 length equals 13 residues. The CDR3 reads CASKAPLGYEQYV. As DNA, the CDR3 is TGTGCCAGCAAGGCCCCTTTGGGATACGAGCAGTACGTC.

This clonotype was picked up one time. The DNA is left out, because the CDR3 cannot be placed on it with certainty; the CDR3 is given as TCRdb lists it. V gene TRBV9 combines with J gene TRBJ2-5; whether TRBD1, the table's D call, matches the DNA was not checked. The CDR3 adds up to 15 amino acids, both ends counted. CDR1 SGDLS and CDR2 YYNGEE come from the germline V gene. The CDR3 is CASSVVFRARETQYF.

In its sample, this clonotype was seen many times. The chain links TRBV10-3 to TRBJ1-1, with unresolved D. V was shortened by 4 bases and J by 2 bases, with 8 bases between the two germline ends. CDR3 length equals 13 residues. CDR1 ENHRY and CDR2 SYGVKD come from the germline V gene. Here the CDR3 reads CAISATPNTEAFF. In DNA form, the CDR3 reads TGTGCCATCAGTGCTACACCCAACACTGAAGCTTTCTTT.

This clonotype was picked up many times. This sequence joins TRBV29-1 and TRBJ2-5; 9 positions match TRBD1. The CDR3 length is 14 residues. The ends lost 3 bases at V and 5 bases at J; junction bases unmatched: 7. Germline CDR1 SQVTM, CDR2 ANQGSEA. CDR3 in DNA: TGCAGCGTTGAGGGACAGGGTATTTTGGAGACCCAGTACTTC. Encoded protein: CSVEGQGILETQYF.

This clonotype has more than one count but fewer than ten. CDR3 DNA sequence: TGTGCCAGCAGTTTACCCGGGACAGGGGAGGGCTATGGCTACACCTTC. Its protein is CASSLPGTGEGYGYTF. V usage is TRBV12-3 or TRBV12-4 and J usage is TRBJ1-2, with 10 bases matching TRBD1. V lost 2 bases to trimming and J lost 4 bases; unmatched junction nucleotides: 7. The CDR3 covers 16 residues.

V is TRBV10-3 and J is TRBJ1-2; TRBD1 matches at 7 bases. The CDR3 has 14 residues. V was clipped by 2 bases and J by 8 bases; unmatched bases: 8. The germline V gene encodes CDR1 ENHRY and CDR2 SYGVKD. Here the CDR3 reads CAISEQDRAGGYTF. CDR3 nucleotide sequence: TGTGCCATCAGTGAGCAAGACAGGGCCGGCGGCTACACCTTC.

This clonotype was seen more than once but under ten times. The chain joins TRBV7-2 to TRBJ2-5; 9 bases fit TRBD2. The V and J ends lost 4 bases and 5 bases, in that order; junction bases with no gene match: 8. The CDR3 consists of 15 residues. Per the germline V gene, CDR1 is SGHTA and CDR2 is FQGNSA. As DNA, the CDR3 is TGTGCCAGCAGCTCAAATTTGGCGGGAGGGGAGACCCAGTACTTC. Protein product: CASSSNLAGGETQYF. Together with reference TRBV7-2 and TRBJ2-5, the CDR3 gives the full variable domain: GAGVSQSPSNKVTEKGKDVELRCDPISGHTALYWYRQSLGQGLEFLIYFQGNSAPDKSGLPSDRFSAERTGGSVSTLTIQRTQQEDSAVYLCASSSNLAGGETQYFGPGTRLLVL.

This rearrangement joins TRBV15 to TRBJ2-6, with D possibly being TRBD1 (5 bases). This CDR3 is 16 amino acids long. Germline assignment: CDR1 LNHNV and CDR2 YYDKDF (reference sequence). V shed 3 bases and J shed 1 base, with 10 bases lying between them. DNA of the CDR3: TGTGCCACCAGCAGGGCCCAGGGTTCTGGGGCCAACGTCCTGACTTTC. Its translation: CATSRAQGSGANVLTF.

The table lists this clonotype with a few counts. The rearrangement joins TRBV12-3 or TRBV12-4 to TRBJ2-3, with 8 nucleotides matching TRBD2. Trimming took 8 bases from V and 3 from J; bases not matched to a gene: 13. There are 16 residues in the CDR3. The CDR3 DNA reads as TGTGCCAGCCCACCCTCCGGGCGGGAGGCGACAGATACGCAGTATTTT. Residues: CASPPSGREATDTQYF.

This clonotype was counted between two and nine times. The chain joins TRBV5-1 to TRBJ2-7, with TRBD2 matching 10 bases. The CDR3 sequence is 15 residues long. CDR1 and CDR2 from the germline V gene are SGHRS and YFSETQ. V was pared by 4 bases and J by 6 bases, with 10 bases of the junction left unmatched. The DNA for the CDR3 is TGCGCCAGCAGCCGTCGACTAGCGGGCACAACCGAGCAGTACTTC. It yields the protein CASSRRLAGTTEQYF.

This clonotype was detected only a few times. The rearrangement uses TRBV19 and TRBJ2-2; D is ambiguous. The V end was cut by 1 base, the J end by 6 bases, with 12 bases between. Looked up from germline, CDR1 is LNHDA and CDR2 is SQIVND (reference sequence). This CDR3 region has 15 residues. Here the CDR3 reads CASSIVGKSAGELFF. Written as DNA, the CDR3 is TGTGCCAGTAGTATAGTGGGAAAGTCCGCCGGGGAGCTGTTTTTT.

This clonotype was detected a few times. The chain has TRBV12-3 or TRBV12-4 and TRBJ2-1, with 12 bases lining up with TRBD2. The CDR3 has 15 amino acids. The V segment lost 8 bases and the J segment 7 bases; nucleotides outside the gene matches: 9. The CDR3 spells CASGETSGSNNEQFF. CDR3 in DNA: TGTGCCAGCGGAGAGACTAGCGGGAGTAATAATGAGCAGTTCTTC.

The V gene is TRBV5-1, the J gene TRBJ2-7; 9 nucleotides line up with TRBD2. V lost 0 bases and J lost 3; bases outside the gene matches: 4. CDR1 and CDR2 (germline): SGHRS, YFSETQ. The CDR3 loop spans 15 amino acids. CDR3 nucleotides: TGCGCCAGCAGCTTGGGCCTAGCGGGAATCTACGAGCAGTACTTC. Its protein product is CASSLGLAGIYEQYF.

This clonotype occurred a few times. The chain uses TRBV28 and TRBJ2-5, with D possibly TRBD1 on 5 matching bases. The germline gives CDR1 MDHEN, CDR2 SYDVKM. The CDR3 is 15 residues long. V lost 2 bases, J lost 7 bases, and 17 bases lay in between. The DNA of the CDR3 is TGTGCCAGCAGTTTAGGGCAGGGTCCCCTCCGGACCCAGTACTTC. Its translation is CASSLGQGPLRTQYF.

Only a few counts were recorded for this clonotype. The J gene is TRBJ2-7, the V gene TRBV27; 8 bases fit TRBD1. The CDR3 has 15 residues. The J segment lost 2 bases and the V segment lost 4 bases, leaving 7 bases of the junction unmatched. Germline V gives CDR1 MNHEY, CDR2 SMNVEV (reference sequence). The DNA of the CDR3 is TGTGCCAGCAGTTCCCCGGGACAGGCCACCTACGAGCAGTACTTC. This gives the protein CASSSPGQATYEQYF.

This clonotype was counted ten times or more. This chain connects TRBV12-3 or TRBV12-4 to TRBJ1-5, with D possibly matching TRBD1 (5 bases). This CDR3 has 14 amino acids. The V and J ends lost 7 bases and 2 bases respectively, with 12 bases between them. The CDR3 DNA follows: TGTGCCAGCACTCTGGGGGGAGGCAATCAGCCCCAGCATTTT. It encodes CASTLGGGNQPQHF.

The table lists this clonotype with a few counts. The chain uses TRBV7-2 and TRBJ2-1; 13 bases align to TRBD2. This CDR3 comprises 16 residues. Germline V gene sequence: CDR1 SGHTA, CDR2 FQGNSA. Losses at the gene ends were 1 base for V and 8 bases for J; bases not matched to a gene: 5. The CDR3: CASSLGLLAGGYEQFF. The CDR3 region has the DNA TGTGCCAGCAGCTTAGGTCTACTAGCGGGGGGGTATGAGCAGTTCTTC.